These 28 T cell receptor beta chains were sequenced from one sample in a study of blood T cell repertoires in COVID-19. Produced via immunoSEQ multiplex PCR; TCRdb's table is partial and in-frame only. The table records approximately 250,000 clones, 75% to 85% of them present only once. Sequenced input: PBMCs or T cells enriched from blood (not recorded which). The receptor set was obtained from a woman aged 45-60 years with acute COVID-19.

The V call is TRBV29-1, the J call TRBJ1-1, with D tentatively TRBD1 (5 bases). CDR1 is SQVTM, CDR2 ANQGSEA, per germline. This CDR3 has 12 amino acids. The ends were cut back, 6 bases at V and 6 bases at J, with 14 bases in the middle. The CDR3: CSVRSQGSEAFF. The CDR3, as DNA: TGCAGCGTCCGAAGTCAGGGTTCTGAAGCTTTCTTT.

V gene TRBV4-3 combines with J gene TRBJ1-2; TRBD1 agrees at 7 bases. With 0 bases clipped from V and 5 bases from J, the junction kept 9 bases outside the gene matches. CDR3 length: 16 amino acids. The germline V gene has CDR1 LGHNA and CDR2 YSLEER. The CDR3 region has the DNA TGCGCCAGCAGCCAAGAAGGCCAGGGGGTAGAGTATGGCTACACCTTC. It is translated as CASSQEGQGVEYGYTF.

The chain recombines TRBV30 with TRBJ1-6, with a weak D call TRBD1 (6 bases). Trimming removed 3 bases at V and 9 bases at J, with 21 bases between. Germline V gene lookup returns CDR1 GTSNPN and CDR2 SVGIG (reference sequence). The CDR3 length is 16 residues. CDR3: CAWRAKGQTRGSPLHF. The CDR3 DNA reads TGTGCCTGGAGAGCTAAAGGACAGACTCGTGGTTCACCCCTCCACTTT. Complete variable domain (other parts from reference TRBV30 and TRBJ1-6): SQTIHQWPATLVQPVGSPLSLECTVEGTSNPNLYWYRQAAGRGLQLLFYSVGIGQISSEVPQNLSASRPQDRQFILSSKKLLLSDSGFYLCAWRAKGQTRGSPLHFGNGTRLTVT.

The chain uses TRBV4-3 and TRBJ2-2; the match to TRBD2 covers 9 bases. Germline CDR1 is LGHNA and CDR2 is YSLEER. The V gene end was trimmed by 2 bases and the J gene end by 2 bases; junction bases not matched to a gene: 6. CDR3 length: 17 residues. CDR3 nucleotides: TGCGCCAGCAGCCAATCCAGCGGGGGGCCTAACACCGGGGAGCTGTTTTTT. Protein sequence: CASSQSSGGPNTGELFF.

The CDR3 reads CASSYTGTSYNEQFF. As DNA, the CDR3 is TGTGCCAGCAGCTACACCGGGACATCTTACAATGAGCAGTTCTTC. The V gene is TRBV9, the J gene TRBJ2-1; D possibly corresponds to TRBD1 (6 bases). This CDR3 is built from 15 residues. CDR1 and CDR2 from the germline V gene are SGDLS and YYNGEE. V shed 4 bases and J shed 4 bases, with 15 bases lying between them.

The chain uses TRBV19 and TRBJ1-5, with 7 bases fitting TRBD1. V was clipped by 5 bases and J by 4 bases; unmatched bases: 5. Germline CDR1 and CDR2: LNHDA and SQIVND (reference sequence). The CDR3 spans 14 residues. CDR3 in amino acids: CASSPQQGNQPQHF. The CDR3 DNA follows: TGTGCCAGTAGTCCCCAACAGGGGAATCAGCCCCAGCATTTT.

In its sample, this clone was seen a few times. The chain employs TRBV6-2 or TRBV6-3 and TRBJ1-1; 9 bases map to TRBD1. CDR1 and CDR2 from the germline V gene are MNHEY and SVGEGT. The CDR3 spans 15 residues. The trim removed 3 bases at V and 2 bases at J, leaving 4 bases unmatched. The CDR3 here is CASSYNRGLNTEAFF. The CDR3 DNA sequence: TGTGCCAGCAGTTATAACAGGGGGCTAAACACTGAAGCTTTCTTT.

The CDR3 reads CASRNRGVSGGGSYNEQFF. CDR3 nucleotides: TGTGCCAGCAGGAACAGAGGGGTCAGCGGGGGGGGCTCCTACAATGAGCAGTTCTTC. V gene TRBV7-2 combines with J gene TRBJ2-1; 10 positions agree with TRBD2. Looked up from germline, CDR1 is SGHTA and CDR2 is FQGNSA. The CDR3 runs to 19 residues. Losses at the gene ends were 6 bases for V and 0 bases for J; bases not matched to a gene: 14.

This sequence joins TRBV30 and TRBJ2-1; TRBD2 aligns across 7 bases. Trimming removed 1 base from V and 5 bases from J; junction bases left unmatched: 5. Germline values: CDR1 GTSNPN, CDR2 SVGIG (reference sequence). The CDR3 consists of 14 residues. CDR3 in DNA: TGTGCCTGGAGTGGGGGACTATACAACAATGAGCAGTTCTTC. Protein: CAWSGGLYNNEQFF.

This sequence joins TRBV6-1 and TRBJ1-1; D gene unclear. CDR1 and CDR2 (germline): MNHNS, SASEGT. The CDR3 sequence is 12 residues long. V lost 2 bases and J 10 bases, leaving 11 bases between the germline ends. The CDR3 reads CASSEPGLGAFF. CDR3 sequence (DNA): TGTGCCAGCAGTGAACCCGGACTTGGAGCTTTCTTT.

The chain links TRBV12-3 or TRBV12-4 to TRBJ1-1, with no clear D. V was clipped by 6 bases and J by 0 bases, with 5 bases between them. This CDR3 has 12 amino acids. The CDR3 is CASRTMNTEAFF. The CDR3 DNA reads TGTGCCAGCAGGACTATGAACACTGAAGCTTTCTTT.

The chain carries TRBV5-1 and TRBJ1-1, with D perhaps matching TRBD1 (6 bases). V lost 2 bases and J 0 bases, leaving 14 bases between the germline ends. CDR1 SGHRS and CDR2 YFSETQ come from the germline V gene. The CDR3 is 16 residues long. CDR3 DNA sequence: TGCGCCAGCAGCTTAGGGGTTGGACAGTTGAACACTGAAGCTTTCTTT. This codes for CASSLGVGQLNTEAFF.

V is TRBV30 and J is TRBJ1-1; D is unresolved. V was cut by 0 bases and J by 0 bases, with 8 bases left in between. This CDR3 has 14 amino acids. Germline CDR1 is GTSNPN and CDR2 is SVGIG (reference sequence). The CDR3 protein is CAWSVGGLNTEAFF. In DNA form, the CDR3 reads TGTGCCTGGAGTGTAGGAGGGCTGAACACTGAAGCTTTCTTT. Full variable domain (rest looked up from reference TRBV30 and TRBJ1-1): SQTIHQWPATLVQPVGSPLSLECTVEGTSNPNLYWYRQAAGRGLQLLFYSVGIGQISSEVPQNLSASRPQDRQFILSSKKLLLSDSGFYLCAWSVGGLNTEAFFGQGTRLTVV.

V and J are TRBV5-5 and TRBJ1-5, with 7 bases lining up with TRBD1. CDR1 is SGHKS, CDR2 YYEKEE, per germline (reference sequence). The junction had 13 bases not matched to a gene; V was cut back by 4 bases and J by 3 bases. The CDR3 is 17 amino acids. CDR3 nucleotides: TGTGCCAGCAGCGACTTGGGACAGACGCATTCCAATCAGCCCCAGCATTTT. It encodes CASSDLGQTHSNQPQHF.

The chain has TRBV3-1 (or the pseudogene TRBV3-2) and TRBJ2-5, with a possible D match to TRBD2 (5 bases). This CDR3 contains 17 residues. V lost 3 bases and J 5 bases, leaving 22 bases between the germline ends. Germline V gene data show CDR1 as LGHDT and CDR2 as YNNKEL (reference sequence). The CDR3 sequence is CASSHDTTSRPPETQYF. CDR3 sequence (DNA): TGTGCCAGCAGCCATGACACAACTAGTAGGCCCCCGGAGACCCAGTACTTC.

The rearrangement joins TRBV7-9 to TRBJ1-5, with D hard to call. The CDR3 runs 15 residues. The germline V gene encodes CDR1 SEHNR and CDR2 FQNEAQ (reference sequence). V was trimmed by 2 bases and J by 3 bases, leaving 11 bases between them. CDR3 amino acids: CASSLSWAFNQPQHF. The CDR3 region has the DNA TGTGCCAGCAGCTTATCCTGGGCCTTCAATCAGCCCCAGCATTTT.

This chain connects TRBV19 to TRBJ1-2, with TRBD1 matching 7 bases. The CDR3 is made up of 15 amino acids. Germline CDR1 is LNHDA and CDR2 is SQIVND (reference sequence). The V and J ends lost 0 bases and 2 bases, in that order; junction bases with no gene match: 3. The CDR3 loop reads CASSIEGGQNYGYTF. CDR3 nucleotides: TGTGCCAGTAGTATAGAGGGGGGACAGAACTATGGCTACACCTTC. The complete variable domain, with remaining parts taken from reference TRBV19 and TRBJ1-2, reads DGGITQSPKYLFRKEGQNVTLSCEQNLNHDAMYWYRQDPGQGLRLIYYSQIVNDFQKGDIAEGYSVSREKKESFPLTVTSAQKNPTAFYLCASSIEGGQNYGYTFGSGTRLTVV.

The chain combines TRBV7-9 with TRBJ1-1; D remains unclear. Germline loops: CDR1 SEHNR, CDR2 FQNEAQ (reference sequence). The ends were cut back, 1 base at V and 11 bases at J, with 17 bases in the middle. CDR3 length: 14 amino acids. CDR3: CASSLEVAGAGAFF. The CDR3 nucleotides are TGTGCCAGCAGCTTAGAAGTGGCTGGAGCCGGGGCTTTCTTT.

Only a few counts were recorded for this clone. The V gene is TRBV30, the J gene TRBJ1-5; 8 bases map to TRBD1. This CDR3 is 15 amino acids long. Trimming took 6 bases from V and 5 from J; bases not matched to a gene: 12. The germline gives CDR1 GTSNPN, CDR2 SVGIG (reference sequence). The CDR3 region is CACRARQGLDQPQHF. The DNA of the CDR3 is TGTGCCTGTAGGGCCCGACAGGGGCTTGATCAGCCCCAGCATTTT.

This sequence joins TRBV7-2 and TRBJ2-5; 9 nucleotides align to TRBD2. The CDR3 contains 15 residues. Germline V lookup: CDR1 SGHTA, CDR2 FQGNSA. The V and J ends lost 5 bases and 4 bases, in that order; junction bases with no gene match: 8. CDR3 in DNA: TGTGCCAGCAGCCCGCGACTAGCGGTAGGAGAGACCCAGTACTTC. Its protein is CASSPRLAVGETQYF.

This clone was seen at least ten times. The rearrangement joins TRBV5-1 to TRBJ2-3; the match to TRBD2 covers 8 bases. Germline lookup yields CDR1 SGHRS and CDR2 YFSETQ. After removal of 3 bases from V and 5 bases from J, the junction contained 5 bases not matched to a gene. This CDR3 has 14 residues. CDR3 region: CASSSGLELDTQYF. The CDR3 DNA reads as TGCGCCAGCAGCTCGGGACTAGAATTAGATACGCAGTATTTT.

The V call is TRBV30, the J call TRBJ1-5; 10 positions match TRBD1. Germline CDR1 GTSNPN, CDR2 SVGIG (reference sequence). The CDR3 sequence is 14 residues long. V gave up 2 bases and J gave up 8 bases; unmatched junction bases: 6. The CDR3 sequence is CAWSPGTGVEPQHF. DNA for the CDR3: TGTGCCTGGAGTCCGGGGACAGGGGTGGAGCCCCAGCATTTT.

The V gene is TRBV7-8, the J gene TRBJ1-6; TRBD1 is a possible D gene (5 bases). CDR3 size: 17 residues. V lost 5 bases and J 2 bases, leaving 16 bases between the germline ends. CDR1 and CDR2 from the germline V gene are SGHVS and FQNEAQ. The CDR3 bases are TGTGCCAGCAGCAGTGACAGAACAGCCACCTATAATTCACCCCTCCACTTT. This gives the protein CASSSDRTATYNSPLHF.

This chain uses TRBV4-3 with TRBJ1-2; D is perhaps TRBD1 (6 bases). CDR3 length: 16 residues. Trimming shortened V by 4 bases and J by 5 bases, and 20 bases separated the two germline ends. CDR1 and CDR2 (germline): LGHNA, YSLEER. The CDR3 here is CASSPQDVTGRYGYTF. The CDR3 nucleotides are TGCGCCAGCAGCCCGCAAGATGTAACAGGGCGATATGGCTACACCTTC.

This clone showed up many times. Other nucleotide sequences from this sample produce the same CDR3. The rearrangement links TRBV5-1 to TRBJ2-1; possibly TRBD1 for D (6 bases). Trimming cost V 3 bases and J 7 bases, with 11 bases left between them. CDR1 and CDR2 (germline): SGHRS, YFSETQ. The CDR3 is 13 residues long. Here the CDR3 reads CASSSLGGNEQFF. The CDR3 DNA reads TGCGCCAGCAGCTCATTAGGGGGAAATGAGCAGTTCTTC.

CDR3 nucleotides: TGTGCCTGGAGTGCAACGGGACAGTTATCCGAAAAACTGTTTTTT. It yields the protein CAWSATGQLSEKLFF. The chain couples TRBV30 to TRBJ1-4; 7 nucleotides match TRBD1. The V and J ends lost 1 base and 8 bases, in that order; junction bases with no gene match: 10. Germline CDR1 and CDR2: GTSNPN and SVGIG (reference sequence). CDR3 size: 15 residues.

The CDR3: CASSFSVGTEAFF. In DNA, the CDR3 is TGTGCCAGCAGCTTTTCCGTCGGGACAGAAGCTTTCTTT. The V gene is TRBV7-2, the J gene TRBJ1-1, with D perhaps TRBD1 (6 bases). The CDR3 sequence is 13 residues long. Trimming pared 3 bases from V and 8 bases from J, leaving 13 bases between. Germline V lookup: CDR1 SGHTA, CDR2 FQGNSA.

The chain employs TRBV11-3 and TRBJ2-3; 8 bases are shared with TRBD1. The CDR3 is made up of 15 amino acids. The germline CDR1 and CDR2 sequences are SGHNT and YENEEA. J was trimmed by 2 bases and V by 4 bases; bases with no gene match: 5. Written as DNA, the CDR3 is TGTGCCAGCAGCTCCGGGACAGGATTCACAGATACGCAGTATTTT. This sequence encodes CASSSGTGFTDTQYF.